This entry lists 26 T cell receptor beta chains sequenced from one sample in a study of CD8 T cells in ankylosing spondylitis. TCRdb re-derived calls from the 5' RACE reads in MiXCR, one entry per CDR3 protein. The table has approximately 150,000 distinct CDR3 sequences, around a tenth seen once; the top ten hold more than 13%. The sample taken for sequencing was blood, either unsorted or a sorted T cell fraction (not recorded which). The receptors originated from a female donor with ankylosing spondylitis or in good health (not recorded which).

This clonotype has a count of ten or more. This chain uses TRBV12-3 or TRBV12-4 with TRBJ2-1, with a tentative D call TRBD2 (6 bases). Trimming took 4 bases from V and 3 from J, leaving 10 bases between them. CDR3 length: 14 residues. CDR3 nucleotide sequence: TGTGCCAGCAGTTCTCCGGACTACTACAATGAGCAGTTCTTC. It is translated as CASSSPDYYNEQFF.

This clonotype was counted only a few times. V usage is TRBV6-1 and J usage is TRBJ2-3; a possible D gene is TRBD2 (5 bases). The germline V gene encodes CDR1 MNHNS and CDR2 SASEGT. The CDR3 totals 14 residues. V shed 8 bases and J shed 4 bases, with 16 bases lying between them. The DNA for the CDR3 is TGTGCCAGCGTCAGAGGGAGTTGGGCAGATACGCAGTATTTT. It encodes CASVRGSWADTQYF.

The chain uses TRBV4-1 and TRBJ2-7; TRBD2 matches 14 bases. Germline V gene data show CDR1 as MGHRA and CDR2 as YSYEKL. CDR3 size: 16 residues. Trimming at V came to 4 bases and at J to 1 base, leaving 3 bases not matched to a gene. CDR3 in amino acids: CASSPGLAGGSYEQYF. CDR3 DNA: TGCGCCAGCAGCCCTGGACTAGCGGGAGGTTCCTACGAGCAGTACTTC.

This chain links TRBV28 with TRBJ2-7; TRBD1 aligns across 10 bases. Trimming cost V 4 bases and J 5 bases; bases outside gene matches: 2. The CDR3 has 13 amino acids. Germline V gene data show CDR1 as MDHEN and CDR2 as SYDVKM. Here the CDR3 reads CASSWGQGNEQYF. CDR3 DNA: TGTGCCAGCAGTTGGGGACAGGGGAACGAGCAGTACTTC.

The gene calls are TRBV12-3 or TRBV12-4 and TRBJ1-5; 8 bases are a match to TRBD1. The ends lost 10 bases at V and 4 bases at J; junction bases unmatched: 6. The length of the CDR3 is 13 residues. The CDR3 loop reads CATSRGPNQPQHF. In DNA, the CDR3 is TGTGCCACATCCAGGGGGCCGAATCAGCCCCAGCATTTT.

This clonotype was seen only a few times. V is TRBV4-2 and J is TRBJ2-1; D is perhaps TRBD2 (6 bases). V gave up 1 base and J gave up 3 bases, with 10 bases separating them. The length of the CDR3 is 15 residues. Germline V gene lookup returns CDR1 LGHNA and CDR2 YNFKEQ. CDR3 sequence: CASSQGSGLYNEQFF. CDR3 sequence (DNA): TGTGCCAGCAGCCAAGGTAGCGGCCTCTACAATGAGCAGTTCTTC.

This clonotype was seen a few times. The chain has TRBV19 and TRBJ2-7; 7 bases match TRBD2. The CDR3 runs to 16 residues. Unmatched junction bases numbered 12, after V lost 2 bases and J lost 5 bases. Germline values: CDR1 LNHDA, CDR2 SQIVND (reference sequence). CDR3 bases: TGTGCCAGTAGTATATTAGGGCCCACGGGGGGACACGAGCAGTACTTC. Its protein product is CASSILGPTGGHEQYF.

This rearrangement joins TRBV28 to TRBJ2-7; D remains unclear. There are 16 residues in the CDR3. Trimming shortened V by 6 bases and J by 0 bases, and 18 bases separated the two germline ends. Germline CDR1 and CDR2: MDHEN and SYDVKM. In DNA, the CDR3 is TGTGCCAGCAGCCCTATTACGAAGACCTACTCCTACGAGCAGTACTTC. Translation: CASSPITKTYSYEQYF.

This clonotype was counted only a few times. The chain recombines TRBV6-2 or TRBV6-3 with TRBJ2-5; D not resolved. Germline CDR1 and CDR2: MNHEY and SVGEGT. Deletions cut 4 bases from V and 2 bases from J, with 14 bases between. This CDR3 comprises 15 residues. CDR3 DNA: TGTGCCAGCAGTTCGTCCCTACCCACACAAGAGACCCAGTACTTC. It specifies CASSSSLPTQETQYF.

The V call is TRBV12-3 or TRBV12-4, the J call TRBJ1-5, with TRBD1 matching 7 bases. The CDR3 has 15 amino acids. V lost 5 bases to trimming and J lost 2 bases; unmatched junction nucleotides: 6. CDR3 amino acids: CASSLTGARNQPQHF. In DNA form, the CDR3 reads TGTGCCAGCAGTCTAACAGGGGCTCGCAATCAGCCCCAGCATTTT.

This clonotype was detected a few times. The V gene is TRBV7-9, the J gene TRBJ1-2; D may be TRBD1 (6 bases). This CDR3 spans 16 amino acids. The ends were cut back, 5 bases at V and 2 bases at J, with 18 bases in the middle. The germline V gene encodes CDR1 SEHNR and CDR2 FQNEAQ (reference sequence). The CDR3, as DNA: TGTGCCAGCAGCACCTCTATGGACAGCCAGAACTATGGCTACACCTTC. Translating gives CASSTSMDSQNYGYTF.

This clonotype was seen many times. The V gene is TRBV28, the J gene TRBJ2-7, with no clear D. Trimming cost V 5 bases and J 2 bases, with 7 bases left between them. The CDR3 length is 12 residues. Germline CDR1 and CDR2: MDHEN and SYDVKM. In DNA, the CDR3 is TGTGCCAGCAGTCCCCGACCCTACGAGCAGTACTTC. Protein: CASSPRPYEQYF.

The chain employs TRBV27 and TRBJ2-5; D assignment may be TRBD1 or TRBD2 (5 bases each). Germline-derived CDR1 and CDR2 are MNHEY and SMNVEV (reference sequence). This CDR3 has 13 amino acids. Trimming shortened V by 3 bases and J by 4 bases, and 9 bases separated the two germline ends. The CDR3, as DNA: TGTGCCAGCAGTTTTGGGGGTGGAGAGACCCAGTACTTC. It translates to CASSFGGGETQYF.

This clonotype appeared a few times. Here the CDR3 reads CSARDRGRGIWDTEAFF. Written as DNA, the CDR3 is TGCAGTGCTAGAGATCGGGGCAGGGGGATATGGGACACTGAAGCTTTCTTT. The chain carries TRBV20-1 and TRBJ1-1; 7 bases map to TRBD1. J lost 3 bases, V lost 0 bases, and 13 bases had no gene match. The length of the CDR3 is 17 residues. Germline V CDR1 and CDR2: DFQATT, SNEGSKA (reference sequence).

This clonotype has a handful of counts. The J gene is TRBJ2-3, the V gene TRBV5-1; 7 bases align to TRBD2. Germline lookup yields CDR1 SGHRS and CDR2 YFSETQ. The CDR3 loop spans 17 amino acids. The J segment lost 3 bases and the V segment lost 3 bases, leaving 13 bases of the junction unmatched. DNA of the CDR3: TGCGCCAGCAGCTCCCGTTTTTTGCGGGAGAAGACAGATACGCAGTATTTT. This gives the protein CASSSRFLREKTDTQYF.

The genes are TRBV5-1 and TRBJ2-7; 9 nucleotides line up with TRBD2. CDR3 size: 18 residues. Germline V gene lookup returns CDR1 SGHRS and CDR2 YFSETQ. The V segment lost 0 bases and the J segment 0 bases; nucleotides outside the gene matches: 10. CDR3 DNA sequence: TGCGCCAGCAGCTTGGCGGCTAGCGGGATTACTTTCTCCTACGAGCAGTACTTC. Its protein product is CASSLAASGITFSYEQYF.

This clonotype has only one observation. The rearrangement links TRBV27 to TRBJ2-7, with 7 bases lining up with TRBD2. This CDR3 has 11 residues. CDR1 and CDR2 from the germline V gene are MNHEY and SMNVEV (reference sequence). The junction had 6 bases not matched to a gene; V was cut back by 10 bases and J by 6 bases. The CDR3 spells CATSWGGEQYF. The CDR3 DNA is TGTGCCACCTCGTGGGGGGGCGAGCAGTACTTC.

The chain carries TRBV11-2 and TRBJ2-3, with D perhaps matching TRBD2 (6 bases). CDR3 length equals 15 residues. Germline lookup yields CDR1 SGHAT and CDR2 FQNNGV. Trimming took 2 bases from V and 2 from J, leaving 11 bases between them. The CDR3 DNA follows: TGTGCCAGCAGCTTATCGGACTATCCCACAGATACGCAGTATTTT. This codes for CASSLSDYPTDTQYF.

This clonotype was seen many times. The chain is built from TRBV4-3 and TRBJ2-1; TRBD2 matches at 10 bases. V gave up 6 bases and J gave up 8 bases; unmatched junction bases: 10. The CDR3 length is 15 residues. CDR1 is LGHNA, CDR2 YSLEER, per germline. The CDR3 nucleotides are TGCGCCAGCAGGTCGGGGCTAGCGGGAGTCGATGAGCAGTTCTTC. This sequence encodes CASRSGLAGVDEQFF.

The sample holds a few counts of this clonotype. The chain carries TRBV20-1 and TRBJ1-1; D gene unclear. V was cut by 7 bases and J by 1 base, with 16 bases left in between. This CDR3 comprises 14 residues. Germline CDR1 DFQATT, CDR2 SNEGSKA (reference sequence). CDR3: CSVSSRRANTEAFF. In nucleotides, the CDR3 is TGCAGTGTCTCCTCTCGGCGGGCGAACACTGAAGCTTTCTTT.

A remark on this clonotype: A much larger clone sits a single nucleotide away, making a read error possible. V gene TRBV27 combines with J gene TRBJ1-2; D is undetermined. This CDR3 comprises 18 residues. The germline CDR1 and CDR2 sequences are MNHEY and SMNVEV (reference sequence). The CDR3 reads CASSSTGISVGGSYGHTF. The CDR3 DNA reads as TGTGCCAGCAGTTCCACCGGGATCTCCGTTGGAGGATCCTATGGCCACACCTTC.

The chain links TRBV6-1 to TRBJ1-1; D unresolved. CDR3 length: 14 residues. CDR1 is MNHNS, CDR2 SASEGT, per germline. Deletions cut 2 bases from V and 1 base from J, with 8 bases between. CDR3 sequence: CASSERAGNTEAFF. CDR3 nucleotide sequence: TGTGCCAGCAGTGAAAGGGCAGGGAACACTGAAGCTTTCTTT.

In its sample, this clonotype was seen many times. The chain employs TRBV11-2 and TRBJ2-1; the D is unclear. The CDR3 extends over 13 amino acids. The V end lost 5 bases, the J end lost 4 bases, and 9 bases lay between the germline ends. In germline, CDR1 is SGHAT, CDR2 FQNNGV. Here the CDR3 reads CASSREGYNEQFF. The CDR3 DNA follows: TGTGCCAGCAGCCGAGAAGGGTACAATGAGCAGTTCTTC.

There are a few counts of this clonotype. J is TRBJ1-1 and V is TRBV5-8; D gene uncertain. CDR1 and CDR2 (germline): SGHTS, YDEGEE. There are 14 residues in the CDR3. Trimming stripped 9 bases from V and 6 bases from J, with 21 bases between. DNA of the CDR3: TGTGCCACCCCGGGCCAGCAAAATGGGGCTGAAGCTTTCTTT. It is translated as CATPGQQNGAEAFF.

The genes are TRBV12-3 or TRBV12-4 and TRBJ2-6; TRBD1 aligns across 8 bases. J was trimmed by 0 bases and V by 6 bases; bases with no gene match: 4. This CDR3 has 16 amino acids. CDR3 in DNA: TGTGCCAGCAGGGACAGGGCAGACTCTGGGGCCAACGTCCTGACTTTC. Translating gives CASRDRADSGANVLTF.

Ten or more counts support this clonotype. The chain employs TRBV12-3 or TRBV12-4 and TRBJ1-4, with 7 bases aligning to TRBD1. J gave up 7 bases and V 6 bases, and 2 bases lay outside the gene matches. The CDR3 has 12 amino acids. CDR3 coding DNA: TGTGCCAGCAGGACAGGGAGTGAAAAACTGTTTTTT. It encodes CASRTGSEKLFF.